These 15 T cell receptor beta chains came from one sample sequenced in a study of T cell responses to AZD1222 COVID-19 vaccine. Clones were sequenced by immunoSEQ multiplex PCR, and TCRdb holds only the in-frame ones, with some missing. The sample has 95,000 to 100,000 clones, more than 85% seen once. Sequenced here: peripheral blood, sampled on day 0 of AZD1222 vaccination. The origin of the receptors is an adult in good health.

The CDR3 spells CASSQDWDLRDEQFF. The CDR3 region has the DNA TGCGCCAGCAGCCAAGACTGGGACCTTAGGGATGAGCAGTTCTTC. The chain is built from TRBV4-1 and TRBJ2-1; possibly TRBD1 or TRBD2 for D (5 bases each). Looked up from germline, CDR1 is MGHRA and CDR2 is YSYEKL. The CDR3 is 15 residues long. V lost 0 bases and J lost 8, with 14 bases in between.

Concerning this clone itself: The same CDR3 can be traced to other DNA sequences in this sample. The chain carries TRBV29-1 and TRBJ1-2, with TRBD1 identical over 8 bases. Germline CDR1 SQVTM, CDR2 ANQGSEA. Trimming cost V 7 bases and J 7 bases; bases outside gene matches: 5. The CDR3 is 11 amino acids. DNA for the CDR3: TGCAGCGCCGGACAGGGAGGTGGCTACACCTTC. Translated: CSAGQGGGYTF.

This clone was seen only once. The J gene is TRBJ1-2, the V gene TRBV4-1; 7 bases are shared with TRBD1. J lost 4 bases, V lost 0 bases, and 8 bases had no gene match. Germline V gives CDR1 MGHRA, CDR2 YSYEKL. The CDR3 covers 16 residues. CDR3 DNA: TGCGCCAGCAGCCAAGAAAGACAGGGAGGAGGCTATGGCTACACCTTC. This codes for CASSQERQGGGYGYTF.

The chain has TRBV7-9 and TRBJ1-6; D gene uncertain. Trimming left V 2 bases short and J 0 bases short, with 5 bases between. Germline values: CDR1 SEHNR, CDR2 FQNEAQ (reference sequence). This CDR3 is 15 amino acids long. The CDR3: CASSLKGSYNSPLHF. The CDR3 nucleotides are TGTGCCAGCAGCTTAAAGGGCTCCTATAATTCACCCCTCCACTTT.

The chain combines TRBV6-1 with TRBJ1-2; 7 bases fit TRBD1. The CDR3 runs to 14 residues. In germline, CDR1 is MNHNS, CDR2 SASEGT. Trimming cost V 2 bases and J 14 bases; bases outside gene matches: 14. The CDR3 here is CASSELTGTTLGTF. CDR3 DNA sequence: TGTGCCAGCAGTGAACTGACAGGGACCACCTTGGGGACCTTC.

This clone has just one count. This chain links TRBV5-1 with TRBJ2-5, with D possibly matching TRBD1 (5 bases). Germline values: CDR1 SGHRS, CDR2 YFSETQ. Trimming took off 6 bases at V and 5 bases at J, with 11 bases between the two ends. This CDR3 has 12 amino acids. CDR3 nucleotides: TGCGCCAGCAAGCAGGGTTCGGAGACCCAGTACTTC. Protein sequence: CASKQGSETQYF.

V usage is TRBV14 and J usage is TRBJ2-7; possible D gene TRBD2, 5 bases. In germline, CDR1 is SGHDN, CDR2 FVKESK. Trimming shortened V by 4 bases and J by 4 bases, and 17 bases separated the two germline ends. The CDR3 length is 15 residues. The DNA of the CDR3 is TGTGCCAGCAGCCCCAGACATCGGGGTAGTTACGAGCAGTACTTC. This encodes CASSPRHRGSYEQYF.

The chain has TRBV28 and TRBJ1-2; 10 bases align to TRBD1. Trimming at V came to 6 bases and at J to 4 bases, leaving 11 bases not matched to a gene. The CDR3 totals 16 residues. The germline CDR1 and CDR2 sequences are MDHEN and SYDVKM. The chain's CDR3 is CASSQGTGDWGYGYTF. The CDR3, as DNA: TGTGCCAGCAGCCAAGGGACAGGGGATTGGGGCTATGGCTACACCTTC.

A word on this clone: Possible read error: a much larger clone is one base away. CDR3 region: CASSRDRAYGYTF. In nucleotides, the CDR3 is TGTGCCAGCAGCAGGGACAGGGCCTATGGCTACACCTTC. The chain recombines TRBV27 with TRBJ1-2; 9 nucleotides line up with TRBD1. Trimming at V came to 6 bases and at J to 4 bases, leaving 3 bases not matched to a gene. CDR1 is MNHEY, CDR2 SMNVEV, per germline (reference sequence). The CDR3 loop spans 13 amino acids.

V is TRBV18 and J is TRBJ1-5; tentatively, D is TRBD1 (5 bases). The CDR3 length is 15 residues. Per germline, CDR1 KGHSH and CDR2 LQKENI. Trimming removed 2 bases at V and 0 bases at J, with 8 bases between. This CDR3 is CASSPGDPSNQPQHF. The CDR3 nucleotides are TGTGCCAGCTCACCAGGGGACCCTAGCAATCAGCCCCAGCATTTT.

The chain links TRBV2 to TRBJ1-6, with TRBD1 as a possible D gene (6 bases). The CDR3 extends over 16 amino acids. Per germline, CDR1 SNHLY and CDR2 FYNNEI. Trimming removed 7 bases from V and 3 bases from J, with 16 bases in between. The CDR3 nucleotides read TGTGCCAGCAAGCAACAGGGCCAGGTCTATAATTCACCCCTCCACTTT. It codes for CASKQQGQVYNSPLHF.

This chain links TRBV2 with TRBJ1-2; D gene uncertain. Germline lookup yields CDR1 SNHLY and CDR2 FYNNEI. Trimming took off 2 bases at V and 6 bases at J, with 10 bases between the two ends. This CDR3 spans 13 amino acids. CDR3 in DNA: TGTGCCAGCAGTGAAAGAAGGACGGATGGCTACACCTTC. It specifies CASSERRTDGYTF. Supplemented by reference TRBV2 and TRBJ1-2, the full variable domain reads EPEVTQTPSHQVTQMGQEVILRCVPISNHLYFYWYRQILGQKVEFLVSFYNNEISEKSEIFDDQFSVERPDGSNFTLKIRSTKLEDSAMYFCASSERRTDGYTFGSGTRLTVV.

This chain uses TRBV5-1 with TRBJ2-7; D is ambiguous. This CDR3 has 11 residues. CDR1 is SGHRS and CDR2 is YFSETQ in the germline V gene. V lost 5 bases and J 3 bases, leaving 6 bases between the germline ends. CDR3 DNA sequence: TGCGCCAGCAGAGGCGGCTACGAGCAGTACTTC. Protein sequence: CASRGGYEQYF.

The V call is TRBV15, the J call TRBJ1-6; 7 bases are shared with TRBD1. Germline CDR1 and CDR2: LNHNV and YYDKDF (reference sequence). The V segment lost 9 bases and the J segment 0 bases; nucleotides outside the gene matches: 2. CDR3 size: 14 residues. For the CDR3, the DNA is TGTGCCACACAGGGGAGCTCCTATAATTCACCCCTCCACTTT. Protein: CATQGSSYNSPLHF. Full variable domain (remainder filled in from reference TRBV15 and TRBJ1-6): DAMVIQNPRYQVTQFGKPVTLSCSQTLNHNVMYWYQQKSSQAPKLLFHYYDKDFNNEADTPDNFQSRRPNTSFCFLDIRSPGLGDTAMYLCATQGSSYNSPLHFGNGTRLTVT.

V is TRBV29-1 and J is TRBJ1-2; a possible D gene is TRBD1 (6 bases). The germline gives CDR1 SQVTM, CDR2 ANQGSEA. This CDR3 is 14 amino acids long. The ends were cut back, 1 base at V and 7 bases at J, with 16 bases in the middle. The CDR3 DNA follows: TGCAGCGTTGAAGTGGTACAGGGACAAGGTGGCTACACCTTC. Translated: CSVEVVQGQGGYTF.